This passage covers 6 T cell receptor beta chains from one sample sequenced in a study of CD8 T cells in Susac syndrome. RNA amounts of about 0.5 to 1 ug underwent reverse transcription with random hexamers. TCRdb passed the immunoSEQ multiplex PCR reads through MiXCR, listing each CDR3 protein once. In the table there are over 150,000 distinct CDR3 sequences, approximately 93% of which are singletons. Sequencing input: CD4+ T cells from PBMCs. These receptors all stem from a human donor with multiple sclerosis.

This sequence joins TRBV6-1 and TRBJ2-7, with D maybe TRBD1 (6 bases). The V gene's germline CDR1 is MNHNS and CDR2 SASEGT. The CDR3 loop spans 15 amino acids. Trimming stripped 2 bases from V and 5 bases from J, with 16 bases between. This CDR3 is CASSETPGTTDEQYF. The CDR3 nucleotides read TGTGCCAGCAGTGAAACCCCGGGGACAACTGACGAGCAGTACTTC.

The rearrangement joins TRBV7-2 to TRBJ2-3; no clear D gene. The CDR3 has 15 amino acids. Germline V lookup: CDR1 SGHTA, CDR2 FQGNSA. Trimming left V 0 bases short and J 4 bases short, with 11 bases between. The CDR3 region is CASSLARTVADTQYF. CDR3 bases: TGTGCCAGCAGCTTAGCGCGCACCGTAGCAGATACGCAGTATTTT.

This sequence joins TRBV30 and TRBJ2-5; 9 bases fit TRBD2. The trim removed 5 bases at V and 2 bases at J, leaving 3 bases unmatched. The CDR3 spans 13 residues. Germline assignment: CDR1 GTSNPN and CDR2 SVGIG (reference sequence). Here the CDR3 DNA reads TGTGCCTGGGAGCGGGGGGCACAAGAGACCCAGTACTTC. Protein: CAWERGAQETQYF.

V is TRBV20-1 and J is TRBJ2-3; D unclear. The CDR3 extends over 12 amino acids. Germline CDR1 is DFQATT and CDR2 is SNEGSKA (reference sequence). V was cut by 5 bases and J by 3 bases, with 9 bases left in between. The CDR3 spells CSAGVDTDTQYF. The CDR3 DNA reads TGCAGTGCTGGCGTAGATACAGATACGCAGTATTTT.

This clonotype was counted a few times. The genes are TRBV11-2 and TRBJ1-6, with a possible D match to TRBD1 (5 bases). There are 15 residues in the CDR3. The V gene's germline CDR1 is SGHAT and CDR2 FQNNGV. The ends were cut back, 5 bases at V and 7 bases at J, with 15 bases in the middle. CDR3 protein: CASSRGTQRNSPLHF. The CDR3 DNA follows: TGTGCCAGCAGCCGAGGGACCCAACGCAATTCACCCCTCCACTTT.

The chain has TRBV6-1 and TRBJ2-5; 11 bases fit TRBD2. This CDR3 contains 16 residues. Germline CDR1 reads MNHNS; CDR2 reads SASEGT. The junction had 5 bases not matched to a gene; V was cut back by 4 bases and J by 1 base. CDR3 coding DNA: TGTGCCAGCAGTGCTTTCGGGACTAGCGGCCAAGAGACCCAGTACTTC. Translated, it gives CASSAFGTSGQETQYF.